The next 9 T cell receptor beta chains were all read from a single sample in a study of blood T cell repertoires in COVID-19. The method was immunoSEQ multiplex PCR; TCRdb's version includes in-frame clones alone and lacks a portion of them. The data contain under 200,000 clones, over 80% of them singletons. The sequenced sample consisted of PBMCs or T cells enriched from blood (not recorded which). The receptors stem from a woman younger than 45 who had been exposed to COVID-19.

The rearrangement joins TRBV6-4 to TRBJ1-2, with D uncertain. The V end was cut by 4 bases, the J end by 5 bases, with 11 bases between. CDR1 is MRHNA, CDR2 SNTAGT, per germline. The CDR3 spans 13 residues. CDR3 amino acids: CASSAKLWYGYTF. The CDR3 coding sequence is TGTGCCAGCAGTGCTAAACTTTGGTATGGCTACACCTTC.

This sequence joins TRBV4-3 and TRBJ2-3, with D tentatively TRBD2 (6 bases). This CDR3 is 16 amino acids long. Germline-derived CDR1 and CDR2 are LGHNA and YSLEER. V lost 1 base, J lost 5 bases, and 16 bases lay in between. The CDR3 DNA is TGCGCCAGCAGCCAAGCCTCGCAGACTAGGGGAGATACGCAGTATTTT. Its translation: CASSQASQTRGDTQYF.

V and J are TRBV20-1 and TRBJ1-2; D is unclear. The CDR3 runs to 11 residues. Germline loops: CDR1 DFQATT, CDR2 SNEGSKA (reference sequence). V lost 6 bases and J lost 3, with 8 bases in between. The chain's CDR3 is CSAVRDYGYTF. The CDR3 bases are TGCAGTGCGGTACGGGACTATGGCTACACCTTC.

This rearrangement joins TRBV6-2 or TRBV6-3 to TRBJ1-6; tentative D call: TRBD1 (6 bases). The ends were cut back, 6 bases at V and 6 bases at J, with 12 bases in the middle. Germline V gene lookup returns CDR1 MNHEY and CDR2 SVGEGT. CDR3 length: 14 amino acids. This chain's CDR3 is CASSPRGGNSPLHF. The CDR3 nucleotides read TGTGCCAGCAGCCCGAGAGGGGGTAATTCACCCCTCCACTTT.

This chain links TRBV27 with TRBJ1-1; 11 nucleotides line up with TRBD1. The CDR3 runs to 15 residues. The junction had 9 bases not matched to a gene; V was cut back by 2 bases and J by 10 bases. Germline-derived CDR1 and CDR2 are MNHEY and SMNVEV (reference sequence). The CDR3 DNA follows: TGTGCCAGCAGTTTAGGGACAGGGGGTTTTATGCGAGCTTTCTTT. Translation gives CASSLGTGGFMRAFF.

The chain is built from TRBV10-3 and TRBJ2-2, with D tentatively TRBD1 (6 bases). This CDR3 contains 12 residues. The V end was cut by 6 bases, the J end by 6 bases, with 8 bases between. The germline V gene encodes CDR1 ENHRY and CDR2 SYGVKD. The CDR3 DNA is TGTGCCATCAGCCCAGGGGCCGGGGAGCTGTTTTTT. Protein: CAISPGAGELFF.

The genes are TRBV5-1 and TRBJ1-6; no definite D call. V lost 2 bases and J 8 bases, leaving 5 bases between the germline ends. Germline loops: CDR1 SGHRS, CDR2 YFSETQ. The CDR3 sequence is 12 residues long. The CDR3 sequence: CASSFQDSPLHF. CDR3 DNA sequence: TGCGCCAGCAGCTTTCAGGATTCACCCCTCCACTTT.

A note on this clone: Sequence at one end of the junction differs from germline and may be a read error. The CDR3 DNA reads TGTGCCAGCAGCCAAGTTTTAGGACACCCCATAGGCTTC. This gives the protein CASSQVLGHPIGF. The chain links TRBV3-1 (or the pseudogene TRBV3-2) to TRBJ2-7; a weak D match, TRBD1 (5 bases). This CDR3 has 13 amino acids. Germline values: CDR1 LGHDT, CDR2 YNNKEL (reference sequence).

The chain employs TRBV7-6 and TRBJ2-7, with D perhaps matching TRBD1 (6 bases). The length of the CDR3 is 15 residues. The germline gives CDR1 SGHVS, CDR2 FNYEAQ. The V end was cut by 1 base, the J end by 3 bases, with 13 bases between. CDR3 bases: TGTGCCAGCAGCTTAGGGGCCGACAGGTACTACGAGCAGTACTTC. This gives the protein CASSLGADRYYEQYF. The variable domain in full, with the rest retrieved from reference TRBV7-6 and TRBJ2-7, is GAGVSQSPRYKVTKRGQDVALRCDPISGHVSLYWYRQALGQGPEFLTYFNYEAQQDKSGLPNDRFSAERPEGSISTLTIQRTEQRDSAMYRCASSLGADRYYEQYFGPGTRLTVT.